Presented here are 9 T cell receptor beta chains from one specimen sequenced in a study of identical twins (dated by TCRdb to 2016 to 2017). Library generation was performed with 5' RACE. Sequencer: Illumina HiSeq 2000. TCRdb trimmed public reads at Q25 via fastp, called clones via MiXCR and kept in-frame beta chains. Rows matching on CDR3 protein sequence are summarized as one entry with the most common DNA and genes. In this sample the table shows approximately 1.8 million distinct CDR3 sequences, less than 40% of which occur a single time. The ten largest clones take up about 0.27% of the sample. Source material: cord blood. Every receptor here comes from a newborn girl in good health.

This clonotype was observed once. The J gene is TRBJ2-5, the V gene TRBV12-3 or TRBV12-4; possible D gene TRBD1, 7 bases. Trimming took 2 bases from V and 5 from J, leaving 15 bases between them. This CDR3 is 15 amino acids long. The CDR3 loop is CASSLISGGGETQYF. The CDR3, as DNA: TGTGCCAGCAGTTTAATTTCTGGAGGGGGCGAGACCCAGTACTTC.

The chain employs TRBV4-2 and TRBJ2-1; TRBD2 agrees at 15 bases. The V segment lost 1 base and the J segment 4 bases; nucleotides outside the gene matches: 8. This CDR3 contains 19 residues. Germline values: CDR1 LGHNA, CDR2 YNFKEQ. The CDR3 DNA reads as TGTGCCAGCAGCCAAGGGACTAGCGGGGGGGCCTTTCCGTACAATGAGCAGTTCTTC. Its translation: CASSQGTSGGAFPYNEQFF.

This chain connects TRBV24-1 to TRBJ2-7; 8 positions match TRBD1. J gave up 2 bases and V 4 bases, and 3 bases lay outside the gene matches. CDR3 length: 14 residues. Per germline, CDR1 KGHDR and CDR2 SFDVKD. The CDR3: CATSERDRPYEQYF. As DNA, the CDR3 is TGTGCCACCAGTGAAAGGGACAGGCCCTACGAGCAGTACTTC.

J is TRBJ1-2 and V is TRBV7-2; D is perhaps TRBD1 (5 bases). CDR1 is SGHTA and CDR2 is FQGNSA in the germline V gene. The CDR3 spans 19 residues. The V end lost 0 bases, the J end lost 2 bases, and 22 bases lay between the germline ends. The CDR3 DNA sequence: TGTGCCAGCAGCTTAGCAGAAGGAGGTCGGACATTTCAGAACTATGGCTACACCTTC. This translates into CASSLAEGGRTFQNYGYTF.

The rearrangement joins TRBV7-2 to TRBJ2-4; 13 nucleotides line up with TRBD2. The CDR3 is 14 amino acids. V was pared by 1 base and J by 9 bases, with 0 bases of the junction left unmatched. Per the germline V gene, CDR1 is SGHTA and CDR2 is FQGNSA. The CDR3 is CASSLGLAGGIQYF. As DNA, the CDR3 is TGTGCCAGCAGCTTAGGACTAGCGGGAGGCATTCAGTACTTC.

The rearrangement links TRBV3-1 to TRBJ2-1; 10 nucleotides match TRBD2. With 4 bases clipped from V and 12 bases from J, the junction kept 6 bases outside the gene matches. Germline values: CDR1 LGHDT, CDR2 YNNKEL (reference sequence). The CDR3 totals 13 residues. The CDR3 reads CASSRTPSGGQFF. CDR3 nucleotides: TGTGCCAGCAGCCGAACCCCTAGCGGGGGGCAGTTCTTC.

The chain couples TRBV29-1 to TRBJ2-2, with TRBD1 matching 10 bases. Germline CDR1 reads SQVTM; CDR2 reads ANQGSEA. The V and J ends lost 4 bases and 5 bases, in that order; junction bases with no gene match: 7. This CDR3 comprises 15 residues. This chain's CDR3 is CSVAPGQGGTGELFF. The CDR3 DNA reads TGCAGCGTTGCCCCCGGACAGGGGGGTACCGGGGAGCTGTTTTTT.

This clonotype appeared a few times. V usage is TRBV20-1 and J usage is TRBJ2-7, with 7 bases identical to TRBD2. The length of the CDR3 is 14 residues. With V trimmed by 6 bases and J by 4 bases, 12 bases remained unmatched. Germline-derived CDR1 and CDR2 are DFQATT and SNEGSKA (reference sequence). CDR3 sequence: CSASSGNVVYEQYF. CDR3 in DNA: TGCAGTGCCTCGAGCGGGAACGTCGTATACGAGCAGTACTTC.

V gene TRBV28 combines with J gene TRBJ2-7; TRBD2 aligns across 7 bases. The germline gives CDR1 MDHEN, CDR2 SYDVKM. The CDR3 covers 15 residues. With V trimmed by 3 bases and J by 0 bases, 5 bases remained unmatched. CDR3 amino acids: CASSLKRDHSYEQYF. CDR3 coding DNA: TGTGCCAGCAGTTTGAAGCGGGACCACTCCTACGAGCAGTACTTC.